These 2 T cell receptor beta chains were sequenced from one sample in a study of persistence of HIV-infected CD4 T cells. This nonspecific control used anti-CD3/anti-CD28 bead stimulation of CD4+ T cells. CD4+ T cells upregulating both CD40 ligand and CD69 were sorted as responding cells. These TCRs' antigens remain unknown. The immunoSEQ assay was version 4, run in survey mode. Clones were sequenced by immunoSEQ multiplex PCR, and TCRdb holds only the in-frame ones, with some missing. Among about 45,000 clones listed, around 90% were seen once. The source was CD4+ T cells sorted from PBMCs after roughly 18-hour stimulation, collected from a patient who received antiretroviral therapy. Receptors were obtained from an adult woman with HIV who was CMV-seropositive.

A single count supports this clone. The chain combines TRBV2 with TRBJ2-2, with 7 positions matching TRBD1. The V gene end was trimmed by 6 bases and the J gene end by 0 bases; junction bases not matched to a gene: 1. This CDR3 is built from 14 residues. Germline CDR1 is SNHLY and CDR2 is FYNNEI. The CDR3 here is CASRGQTNTGELFF. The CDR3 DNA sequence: TGTGCCAGCAGGGGACAGACGAACACCGGGGAGCTGTTTTTT. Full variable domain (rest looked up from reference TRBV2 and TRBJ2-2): EPEVTQTPSHQVTQMGQEVILRCVPISNHLYFYWYRQILGQKVEFLVSFYNNEISEKSEIFDDQFSVERPDGSNFTLKIRSTKLEDSAMYFCASRGQTNTGELFFGEGSRLTVL.

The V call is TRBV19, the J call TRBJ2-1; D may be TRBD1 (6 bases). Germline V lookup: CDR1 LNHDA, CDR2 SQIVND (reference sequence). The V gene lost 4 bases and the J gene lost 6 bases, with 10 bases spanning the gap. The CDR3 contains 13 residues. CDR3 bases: TGTGCCAGTAGTAGTGGACAGACCAATGAGCAGTTCTTC. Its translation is CASSSGQTNEQFF.